The 16 T cell receptor beta chains below were found in one sample sequenced in a study of blood T cell repertoires in COVID-19. Libraries were prepared by immunoSEQ multiplex PCR; TCRdb keeps only in-frame clonotypes and omits some of them. Of 200,000 to 300,000 clones detected, around nine tenths appear once; the ten largest clones hold more than 0.65%. The sequencing sample was made of peripheral blood. The receptor source for this set is a man aged 25 to 40 with COVID-19, enrolled during active disease.

Details on this clone: The sample holds other DNA sequences that translate to the same CDR3. This CDR3 is CASSVRGEKLFF. The CDR3 DNA follows: TGTGCCAGCAGCGTTAGGGGGGAAAAACTGTTTTTT. The rearrangement uses TRBV9 and TRBJ1-4, with a tentative D call TRBD1 (6 bases). Germline CDR1 SGDLS, CDR2 YYNGEE. The V end lost 2 bases, the J end lost 8 bases, and 7 bases lay between the germline ends. The CDR3 runs to 12 residues.

The chain is built from TRBV12-3 or TRBV12-4 and TRBJ1-1; 7 nucleotides line up with TRBD1. The ends lost 7 bases at V and 3 bases at J; junction bases unmatched: 5. This CDR3 region has 13 residues. The CDR3 is CASTTTGHTEAFF. In DNA, the CDR3 is TGTGCCAGCACCACGACAGGGCACACTGAAGCTTTCTTT.

This rearrangement joins TRBV12-3 or TRBV12-4 to TRBJ1-2; D remains ambiguous. The V end lost 4 bases, the J end lost 7 bases, and 10 bases lay between the germline ends. This CDR3 is built from 12 residues. The CDR3 spells CASSSDQAGYTF. In DNA, the CDR3 is TGTGCCAGCAGTTCTGACCAGGCTGGCTACACCTTC.

The rearrangement joins TRBV11-2 to TRBJ1-6; 7 bases fit TRBD1. Trimming took 1 base from V and 8 from J; bases not matched to a gene: 2. The V gene's germline CDR1 is SGHAT and CDR2 FQNNGV. This CDR3 is 14 amino acids long. The CDR3 nucleotides are TGTGCCAGCAGCTTAGGCGGGACAGATTCACCCCTCCACTTT. Translating gives CASSLGGTDSPLHF.

The rearrangement links TRBV6-6 to TRBJ1-3, with 9 bases fitting TRBD1. Germline CDR1 and CDR2: MNHNY and SVGAGI (reference sequence). The trim removed 5 bases at V and 2 bases at J, leaving 7 bases unmatched. The CDR3 has 16 residues. The CDR3 spells CASSHRGRLAGNTIYF. The CDR3 DNA reads as TGTGCCAGCAGTCACAGGGGGCGCCTCGCTGGAAACACCATATATTTT.

The chain carries TRBV14 and TRBJ1-6, with D possibly being TRBD1 (5 bases). Germline assignment: CDR1 SGHDN and CDR2 FVKESK. The CDR3 covers 15 residues. Trimming removed 7 bases from V and 7 bases from J, with 17 bases in between. The CDR3 nucleotides read TGTGCCAGCACCGCAGGCCAGGGAGGGAATTCACCCCTCCACTTT. This gives the protein CASTAGQGGNSPLHF.

The V gene is TRBV6-5, the J gene TRBJ1-5, with D uncertain. The ends were cut back, 2 bases at V and 2 bases at J, with 10 bases in the middle. The CDR3 sequence is 15 residues long. Germline V CDR1 and CDR2: MNHEY, SVGAGI. CDR3 coding DNA: TGTGCCAGCAGTTACACCAGTCGTGGCAATCAGCCCCAGCATTTT. Translating gives CASSYTSRGNQPQHF.

This clone showed up just once. The gene calls are TRBV7-2 and TRBJ1-2; D is perhaps TRBD1 (6 bases). Per the germline V gene, CDR1 is SGHTA and CDR2 is FQGNSA. Between the trimmed V and J ends, which lost 10 bases and 0 bases, there was a span of 24 bases. This CDR3 is 17 amino acids long. The CDR3 bases are TGTGCCAAAGATCACCGGGACATATTAGCTTCTAACTATGGCTACACCTTC. It encodes CAKDHRDILASNYGYTF. Full variable domain (missing parts from reference TRBV7-2 and TRBJ1-2): GAGVSQSPSNKVTEKGKDVELRCDPISGHTALYWYRQSLGQGLEFLIYFQGNSAPDKSGLPSDRFSAERTGGSVSTLTIQRTQQEDSAVYLCAKDHRDILASNYGYTFGSGTRLTVV.

The chain uses TRBV3-1 (or the pseudogene TRBV3-2) and TRBJ2-3; TRBD2 aligns across 8 bases. In germline, CDR1 is LGHDT, CDR2 YNNKEL (reference sequence). The V gene end was trimmed by 0 bases and the J gene end by 0 bases; junction bases not matched to a gene: 5. This CDR3 spans 17 amino acids. CDR3 loop: CASSQDRAGGSTDTQYF. The CDR3 DNA reads as TGTGCCAGCAGCCAAGATCGGGCGGGGGGTAGCACAGATACGCAGTATTTT.

The rearrangement links TRBV5-1 to TRBJ1-1; D is ambiguous. The CDR3 contains 14 residues. CDR1 and CDR2 (germline): SGHRS, YFSETQ. V dropped 4 bases and J dropped 0 bases, with 10 bases sitting between them. Here the CDR3 reads CASSPETVNTEAFF. The CDR3 region has the DNA TGCGCCAGCAGCCCGGAGACGGTGAACACTGAAGCTTTCTTT.

The chain links TRBV21-1 to TRBJ1-4; no check of the table's D call, TRBD1, against the DNA was made. TRBV21-1 is labeled a pseudogene. CDR3 size: 16 residues. The CDR3 loop is CASSNPQARRNEKLFF. DNA for the CDR3: TGTGCCAGCAGCAACCCACAGGCCCGTCGTAATGAAAAACTGTTTTTT.

The chain combines TRBV6-5 with TRBJ2-3, with 7 bases lining up with TRBD2. Germline loops: CDR1 MNHEY, CDR2 SVGAGI. The ends lost 10 bases at V and 3 bases at J; junction bases unmatched: 7. The CDR3 extends over 13 amino acids. The CDR3, as DNA: TGTGCCACCACTAGGGGAGGGACAGATACGCAGTATTTT. Translation gives CATTRGGTDTQYF.

The genes are TRBV28 and TRBJ1-6; D is uncertain. There are 20 residues in the CDR3. Germline CDR1 and CDR2: MDHEN and SYDVKM. Trimming stripped 5 bases from V and 0 bases from J, with 23 bases between. The chain's CDR3 is CASSTTWVWAAPSYNSPLHF. CDR3 nucleotide sequence: TGTGCCAGCAGTACAACTTGGGTATGGGCAGCCCCCTCCTATAATTCACCCCTCCACTTT.

This chain uses TRBV29-1 with TRBJ1-2; no clear D. The germline V gene encodes CDR1 SQVTM and CDR2 ANQGSEA. The CDR3 is 12 amino acids. V gave up 3 bases and J gave up 8 bases, with 13 bases separating them. CDR3 coding DNA: TGCAGCGTTGACAGTGACTTGAGGGGCTACACCTTC. Amino acids: CSVDSDLRGYTF.

The chain uses TRBV19 and TRBJ1-5, with unresolved D. The V gene lost 0 bases and the J gene lost 1 base, with 13 bases spanning the gap. From germline, CDR1 is LNHDA and CDR2 SQIVND (reference sequence). The length of the CDR3 is 17 residues. The DNA for the CDR3 is TGTGCCAGTAGTATAGATCTATTGGGGAGCAGCAATCAGCCCCAGCATTTT. Amino acids: CASSIDLLGSSNQPQHF.

The chain carries TRBV7-2 and TRBJ2-1; 9 bases agree with TRBD2. V trimming: 4 bases; J trimming: 3 bases; junction bases outside the gene matches: 7. Per germline, CDR1 SGHTA and CDR2 FQGNSA. The CDR3 runs 16 residues. The CDR3 DNA is TGTGCCAGCAGCTCGATCGCGGGGGGGATCTACAATGAGCAGTTCTTC. It translates to CASSSIAGGIYNEQFF.